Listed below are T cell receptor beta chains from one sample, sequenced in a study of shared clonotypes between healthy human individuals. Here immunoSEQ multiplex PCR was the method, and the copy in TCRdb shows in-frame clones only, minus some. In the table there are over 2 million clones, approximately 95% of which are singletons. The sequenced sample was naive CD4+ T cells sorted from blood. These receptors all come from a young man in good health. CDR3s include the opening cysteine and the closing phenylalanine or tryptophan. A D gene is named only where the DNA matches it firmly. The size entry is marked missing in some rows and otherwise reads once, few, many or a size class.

TGCAGCGTCGAAAGCAGGGTTTTTTTCGATGAGCAGTTCTTC CSVESRVFFDEQFF NA TRBJ2-1 TRBV29-1 NA
TGTGCCAGCAGTGAAGTGTATGGCTACACCTTC CASSEVYGYTF NA TRBJ1-2 TRBV2 NA
TGTGCCAGTAGTACCTTTACAGGAACCCAGCCCCAGCATTTT CASSTFTGTQPQHF NA TRBJ1-5 TRBV19 NA
TGCGCCAGCAGTTTACGACAGGGGGCGAAAGGCTACACCTTC CASSLRQGAKGYTF TRBD1 TRBJ1-2 TRBV23-1 NA
TGTGCCAGTAGTTTGGGGGTCGGACAGGGCTACGAGCAGTACTTC CASSLGVGQGYEQYF TRBD1 TRBJ2-7 TRBV19 NA
TGTGCCAGTAGTATCTCCTATAATTCACCCCTCCACTTT CASSISYNSPLHF NA TRBJ1-6 TRBV19 NA
TGTGCCAGCAGCTCCGGTCCCGGGCAAAACATTCAGTACTTC CASSSGPGQNIQYF NA TRBJ2-4 TRBV7-8 NA
TGCGCCAGCAGCCAAGTAGGAACAGGGGCTAATGAAAAACTGTTTTTT CASSQVGTGANEKLFF TRBD1 TRBJ1-4 TRBV4-1 NA
TGTGCCAGCTCCTCCGGGACAGGGACAGATACGCAGTATTTT CASSSGTGTDTQYF TRBD1 TRBJ2-3 TRBV18 NA
TGTGCCAGCAGCCAGGGAAACACCATATATTTT CASSQGNTIYF NA TRBJ1-3 TRBV7-9 NA
TGTGCCAGCAGCTTGAGGAGTCAGGGCCCTGAAGCTTTCTTT CASSLRSQGPEAFF NA TRBJ1-1 TRBV5-4 NA
TGCAGCGCTCCGGGACTAGCGGGGGGGCGTAATGAGCAGTTCTTC CSAPGLAGGRNEQFF TRBD2 TRBJ2-1 TRBV29-1 NA
TGTGCCAGCAGAAAACCGGGACTAGCGGGAGAATGGGTCCGGGGTGAGCAGTTCTTC CASRKPGLAGEWVRGEQFF TRBD2 TRBJ2-1 TRBV7-9 NA
TGTGCCAGTAGTTACACTGACAGGGGGCCCCCCTCTGGGGCCAACGTCCTGACTTTC CASSYTDRGPPSGANVLTF TRBD1 TRBJ2-6 TRBV19 NA
TGTGCCAGCAGTGAGGAGGTGGGAGATAACCTCCACTTT CASSEEVGDNLHF NA TRBJ1-6 TRBV2 NA
TGTGCCAGCAGTGACCGTCGGACAGGGAAAAACATTCAGTACTTC CASSDRRTGKNIQYF TRBD1 TRBJ2-4 TRBV2 NA
TGCGCCAGCAGCCCCGCCCCTAACTATGGCTACACCTTC CASSPAPNYGYTF NA TRBJ1-2 TRBV4-3 many
TGTGCCAGCAGTGAATACGACAGGGGGCGTGACGAGCAGTACTTC CASSEYDRGRDEQYF TRBD1 TRBJ2-7 TRBV25-1 NA
TGTGCCTGCGTCGGACTGGAGGTTGGAGCTTTCTTT CACVGLEVGAFF NA TRBJ1-1 TRBV30 NA
TGTGCCACCAGCAGAGACATCGGAGCCGCCCGTCCAGATACGCAGTATTTT CATSRDIGAARPDTQYF NA TRBJ2-3 TRBV15 NA
TGTGCCAGCAGCCTCCGTAGCGGGACGCTCACAGATACGCAGTATTTT CASSLRSGTLTDTQYF TRBD2 TRBJ2-3 TRBV5-4 NA
TGCGCCAGCAGCTTGGAGGACAGGGTTTCCTACGAGCAGTACTTC CASSLEDRVSYEQYF TRBD1 TRBJ2-7 TRBV5-1 NA
TGTGCCAGCAGCTTAGAACCACCCTGGCTAGCGGGAGCCTACGAGCAGTACTTC CASSLEPPWLAGAYEQYF TRBD2 TRBJ2-7 TRBV7-2 NA
TGTGCCAGCAGCTGGGACTCCAGCACAGATACGCAGTATTTT CASSWDSSTDTQYF NA TRBJ2-3 TRBV5-6 once
TGTGCCTGGAGTGCCGTGACTAGCGGGGAGCAGTTCTTC CAWSAVTSGEQFF TRBD2 TRBJ2-1 TRBV30 NA
TGTGCCAGCAGGTCACCGACCCATGGCTACACCTTC CASRSPTHGYTF NA TRBJ1-2 TRBV6-6 NA
TGTGCCAGCAGCTTAACAGGGACTGGAAACACCATATATTTT CASSLTGTGNTIYF NA TRBJ1-3 TRBV7-2 NA
TGTGCCAGTAGTATAGAGGGAGGGCGCACCGGGGAGCTGTTTTTT CASSIEGGRTGELFF TRBD2 TRBJ2-2 TRBV19 NA
TGTGCCAGCAGACCTAGCAATCAGCCCCAGCATTTT CASRPSNQPQHF NA TRBJ1-5 TRBV28 NA
TGTGCCAGCAGCTTCGGTGGTTCACCCCTCCACTTT CASSFGGSPLHF NA TRBJ1-6 TRBV5-6 once
TGTGCCAGCAGCCCGGAAGATCGCGCGGGGGAGACCCAGTACTTC CASSPEDRAGETQYF NA TRBJ2-5 TRBV7-8 NA
TGTGCCAGCAGCTTAATACCTGGCGTAGAGCAGTACTTC CASSLIPGVEQYF NA TRBJ2-7 TRBV7-9 once
TGTGCCAGCAGCGTAGGGCTAGATACGGGTGAGCAGTTCTTC CASSVGLDTGEQFF NA TRBJ2-1 TRBV9 NA
TGCGCCAGCAGCTCCTCGACTAGCGGGGTACGAAGCTCCTACAATGAGCAGTTCTTC CASSSSTSGVRSSYNEQFF TRBD2 TRBJ2-1 TRBV5-1 NA
TGTGCCAGTACCGAAGGCCGTTTTTTGAATTCACCCCTCCACTTT CASTEGRFLNSPLHF NA TRBJ1-6 TRBV19 NA
TGTGCCAGCAGTTACCTACAGGGCTACGAGCAGTACTTC CASSYLQGYEQYF NA TRBJ2-7 TRBV6-5 NA
TGTGCCAGAAGCTGGGGACTAGCGGGCCCAATCACCGGGAGCTCCTACGAGCAGTACTTC CARSWGLAGPITGSSYEQYF TRBD2 TRBJ2-7 TRBV5-3 once
TGTGCCAGCAGACAGGTTAGCACAGATACGCAGTATTTT CASRQVSTDTQYF NA TRBJ2-3 TRBV2 NA
TGTGCCAGCAGCTGGGGACGGCGCAATCAGCCCCAGCATTTT CASSWGRRNQPQHF NA TRBJ1-5 TRBV5-6 once
TGTGCCAGCAGTGGACTAGCGGGGGCCAATGAGCAGTTCTTC CASSGLAGANEQFF TRBD2 TRBJ2-1 TRBV14 NA
TGTGCCAGCAGCTTAGTGGCAGGGTCCGGGGAGCTGTTTTTT CASSLVAGSGELFF NA TRBJ2-2 TRBV7-9 NA
TGTGCCAGCAGCTTAGGCCGGGACAGGTACTCCTACGAGCAGTACTTC CASSLGRDRYSYEQYF TRBD1 TRBJ2-7 TRBV11-2 once
TGTGCCAGTAGTCCGCGGACAGGGACGACTTTCTACACCTTC CASSPRTGTTFYTF TRBD1 TRBJ1-2 TRBV19 few
TGTGCCAGCAGCTTATGGGCAGAAAATCAGCCCCAGCATTTT CASSLWAENQPQHF NA TRBJ1-5 TRBV7-3 NA
TGTGCCAGCAGAAAGCGGAGCTCCTACAATGAGCAGTTCTTC CASRKRSSYNEQFF NA TRBJ2-1 TRBV6-5 NA
TGTGCCAGCTCACGTTACGGTAGCGGGTCCAGTAATAGCTACGAGCAGTACTTC CASSRYGSGSSNSYEQYF TRBD2 TRBJ2-7 TRBV18 NA
TGTGCCAGCTCACCAAGGGACAGTGCCTACGAGCAGTACTTC CASSPRDSAYEQYF TRBD1 TRBJ2-7 TRBV18 NA
TGTGCCAGCAGCCAAGCCGGGGCGACAGATACGCAGTATTTT CASSQAGATDTQYF NA TRBJ2-3 TRBV4-2 NA
TGCGCCAGCACTGACCTGGGGGGGCCAGGGGAGACCCAGTACTTC CASTDLGGPGETQYF NA TRBJ2-5 TRBV5-1 NA
TGTGCCTGGAGTACCCAGGTGGGGATCACTGAAGCTTTCTTT CAWSTQVGITEAFF NA TRBJ1-1 TRBV30 NA